This T cell receptor beta chain comes out of a study of CD4 T cells in relation to SARS-CoV-2 and coronaviruses. Study background: After 10 days of antigen culture, PBMC TCR beta CDR3s were sequenced. The HLA restriction of the shared crossreactive spike epitopes was mapped.

This CDR3 is 15 amino acids long. V was clipped by 5 bases and J by 4 bases, with 18 bases between them. Germline CDR1 reads MNHEY; CDR2 reads SMNVEV (reference sequence). Sequencing used immunoSEQ multiplex PCR; TCRdb keeps in-frame clones, though not all of them. Among tens of thousands of clones listed, approximately 82% were seen once. As to this clone: Its cognate antigen is unknown.

Unexposed donor CD4+ T cells date from about 2011-2018, before the COVID-19 pandemic. Isolation of CD4+ T cells took place after approximately eleven days in culture. Some 1.9 million PBMCs per well were cultured with roughly 10 IU/ml IL-2. This TCR came from a human donor in good health. The chain joins TRBV27 to TRBJ2-7; D may correspond to TRBD1 or TRBD2 (5 bases each). Source material: CD4+ T cells from PBMCs, cultured in vitro. The CDR3 DNA follows: TGTGCCAGCAGTCCGTTTGGGGGATTAAATTACGAGCAGTACTTC. Translation gives CASSPFGGLNYEQYF.